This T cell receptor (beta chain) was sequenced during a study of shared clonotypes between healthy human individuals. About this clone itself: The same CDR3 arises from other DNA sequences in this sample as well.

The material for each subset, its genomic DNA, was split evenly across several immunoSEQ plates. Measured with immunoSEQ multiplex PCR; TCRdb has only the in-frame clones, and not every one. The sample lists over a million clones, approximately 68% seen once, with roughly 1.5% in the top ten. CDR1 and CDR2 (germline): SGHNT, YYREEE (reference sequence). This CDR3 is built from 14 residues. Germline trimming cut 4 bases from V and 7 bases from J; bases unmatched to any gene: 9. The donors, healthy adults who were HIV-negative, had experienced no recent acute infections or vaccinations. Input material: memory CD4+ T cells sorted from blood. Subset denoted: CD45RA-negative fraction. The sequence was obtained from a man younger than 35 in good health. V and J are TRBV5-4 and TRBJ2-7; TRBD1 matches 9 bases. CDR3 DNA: TGTGCCAGCAGCGCCCAACAGGGGGCTGGAGAGCAGTACTTC. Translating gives CASSAQQGAGEQYF.